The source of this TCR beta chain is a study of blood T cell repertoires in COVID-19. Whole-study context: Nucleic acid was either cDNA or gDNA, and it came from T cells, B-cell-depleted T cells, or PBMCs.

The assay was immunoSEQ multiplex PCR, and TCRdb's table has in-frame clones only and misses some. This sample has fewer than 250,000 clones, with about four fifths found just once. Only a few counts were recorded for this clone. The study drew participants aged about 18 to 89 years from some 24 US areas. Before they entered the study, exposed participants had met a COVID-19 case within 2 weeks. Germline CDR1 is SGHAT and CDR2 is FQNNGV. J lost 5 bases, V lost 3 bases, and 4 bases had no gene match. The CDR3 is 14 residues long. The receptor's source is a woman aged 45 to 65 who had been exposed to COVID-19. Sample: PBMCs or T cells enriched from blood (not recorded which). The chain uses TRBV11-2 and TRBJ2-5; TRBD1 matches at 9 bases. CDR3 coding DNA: TGTGCCAGCAGCTTGGGACAGGGTATGGAGACCCAGTACTTC. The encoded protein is CASSLGQGMETQYF.